The entry that follows covers one TCR beta chain sequence. Its antigen is not known. Authors of the study amplified TCR beta CDR3 regions from RNA transcripts. Carried out on the TCR CDR3, a first-round RT-PCR used the HTBI primer set. TCRdb reprocessed the multiplex PCR reads via MiXCR and lists one record per CDR3 protein. The sample carries 660,000 or so distinct CDR3 sequences, just under 45% recorded once. The sample is drawn from a study of T cells in Graves' hyperthyroidism and ophthalmopathy. This CDR3 comprises 13 residues. Looked up from germline, CDR1 is DFQATT and CDR2 is SNEGSKA (reference sequence). Deletions cut 4 bases from V and 0 bases from J, with 9 bases between. Study-wide results and limits: The model foresaw ophthalmopathy a median roughly 6.3 months prior to onset.

V gene TRBV20-1 combines with J gene TRBJ1-1, with a possible D match to TRBD1 (6 bases). The material sequenced was peripheral blood or thyroid tissue (not recorded which). The TCR sequence derives from an adult man with Graves' disease, either hyperthyroidism or ophthalmopathy (not recorded which). CDR3 DNA: TGCAGTGCTATAGGGGGGATGAACACTGAAGCTTTCTTT. Translation: CSAIGGMNTEAFF.